This entry is about one TCR beta chain. No antigen is known for it. The authors reverse transcribed all of the isolated RNA, so sequencing captured expressed TCRB transcripts. Sequenced by immunoSEQ multiplex PCR; TCRdb stores in-frame clones only, minus some. The sample carries roughly 330,000 clones, 9.5% to 12% recorded once. The data derive from a study of beta chain features in type 1 diabetes. Notes on the study in general: Possible PCR preference for shorter templates applied equally to patients and controls. Any HLA effect on TCRB rearrangement was left unresolved by small sub-analyses. Shortening that was moderate but significant affected the TCRB CDR3s of Type 1 diabetes patients in all four CD4+ subsets.

The germline V gene has CDR1 MDHEN and CDR2 SYDVKM. The CDR3 sequence is 13 residues long. Trimming cost V 5 bases and J 5 bases; bases outside gene matches: 2. Using CD45RO/CCR7/CD25/CD127/CD95/CD27, CD4+ naive, central memory, regulatory and stem cell-like memory cells were sorted. Sequencing was done on a sample of naive CD4+ T cells from blood. J is TRBJ1-5 and V is TRBV28, with 8 bases fitting TRBD1. The clonotype originates from a woman aged 25 to 39 in good health. The CDR3, as DNA: TGTGCCAGCAGTATACAGGGGGATCAGCCCCAGCATTTT. Translating it yields CASSIQGDQPQHF.